This T cell receptor (beta chain) was found in a study of T-cell reconstitution after alpha-beta-depleted transplantation in children. Points from the study as a whole: Reportedly, roughly two months post-transplant, alpha-beta T cells arose from several hundred expanded graft clones.

Preparation of the TCRbeta library used unique molecular identifiers. TCRdb passed the PCR reads through MiXCR, listing each CDR3 protein once. The sample lists around 450,000 distinct CDR3 sequences, roughly 10% occurring once. Germline loops: CDR1 SGHVS, CDR2 FQNEAQ. This CDR3 has 18 amino acids. V dropped 5 bases and J dropped 0; count of bases not matched to a gene: 12. In its sample, this clonotype was seen many times. What it binds is unknown. The chain couples TRBV7-8 to TRBJ2-2; 7 bases agree with TRBD2. The sequence was collected from a child aged 2 to 10 with inherited bone marrow failure, due to receive a stem cell transplant. The sample here was PBMCs, taken before TCRalphabeta/CD19-depleted stem cell transplant. The DNA of the CDR3 is TGTGCCAGCAGCCCTCAAACCCTCCTAGCGGCGAACACCGGGGAGCTGTTTTTT. Its protein product is CASSPQTLLAANTGELFF.